In its sample, the clone carrying this T cell receptor (beta chain) was seen a few times. The data belong to a study of PD-1 blockade in mismatch repair-deficient tumors. V lost 0 bases, J lost 1 base, and 13 bases lay in between. This CDR3 contains 16 residues. Germline-derived CDR1 and CDR2 are MNHNS and SASEGT. Produced via immunoSEQ multiplex PCR; TCRdb's table is partial and in-frame only. The sample has more than 30,000 clones; about 88% are singletons. The source material was peripheral blood, sampled roughly 76 weeks after starting pembrolizumab. This TCR was sampled from an adult with mismatch repair-deficient cancer. The gene calls are TRBV6-1 and TRBJ2-7; no definite D call. CDR3 residues: CASSEAGRGLSYEQYF. CDR3 nucleotides: TGTGCCAGCAGTGAAGCGGGCCGAGGTCTGTCCTACGAGCAGTACTTC.